This TCR beta chain was documented in a study of shared clonotypes between healthy human individuals. General study results and limits: Compared with clonotypes that all four donors shared, non-shared clonotypes had lower generation probabilities.

Concerning this clone itself: What it binds is not known.

The CDR3 covers 14 residues. From germline, CDR1 is SGHAT and CDR2 FQNNGV. Trimming removed 2 bases at V and 2 bases at J, with 7 bases between. Repertoires were generated with immunoSEQ multiplex PCR, while TCRdb's copy carries only in-frame clones and drops some. This sample has 2.3 million or so clones; approximately 93% occur once, and the top ten carry under 0.45%. This TCR came from a man younger than 35 in good health. Some clones in this sample may be carry-over from other donors' samples. Sequencing used naive CD4+ T cells from PBMCs. This sample's subset: CD45RA+ positively selected. The rearrangement links TRBV11-2 to TRBJ2-1; D call uncertain. The CDR3 region is CASSLMWTYNEQFF. Written as DNA, the CDR3 is TGTGCCAGCAGCTTAATGTGGACCTACAATGAGCAGTTCTTC.